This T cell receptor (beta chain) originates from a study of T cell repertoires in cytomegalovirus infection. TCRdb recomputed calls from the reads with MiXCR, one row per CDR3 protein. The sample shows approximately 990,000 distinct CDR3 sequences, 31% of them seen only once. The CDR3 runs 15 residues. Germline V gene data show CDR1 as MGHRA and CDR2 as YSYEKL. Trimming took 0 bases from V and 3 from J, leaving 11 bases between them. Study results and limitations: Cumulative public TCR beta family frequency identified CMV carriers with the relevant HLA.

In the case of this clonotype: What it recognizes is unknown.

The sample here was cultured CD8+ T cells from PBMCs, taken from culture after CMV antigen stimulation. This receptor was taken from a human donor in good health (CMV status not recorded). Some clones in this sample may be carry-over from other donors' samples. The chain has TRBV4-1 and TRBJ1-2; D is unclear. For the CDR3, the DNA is TGCGCCAGCAGCCAAGACCCGACGGTGGACTATGGCTACACCTTC. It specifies CASSQDPTVDYGYTF.